The text below deals with one T cell receptor (beta chain). The antigen is unknown. Libraries were prepared by immunoSEQ multiplex PCR; TCRdb keeps only in-frame clonotypes and omits some of them. The sample lists roughly 86,000 clones, around four fifths seen once, with roughly 0.8% in the top ten. CDR1 is MNHNS and CDR2 is SASEGT in the germline V gene. V lost 10 bases, J lost 2 bases, and 5 bases stayed unmatched. The CDR3 is made up of 14 amino acids. These data come from a study of radiotherapy plus CTLA-4 blockade in lung cancer. Findings of the study overall: Expansion in blood of tumor-derived TCR clones was seen after radiotherapy plus ipilimumab. Reported findings show early blood T cell clone dynamics, with interferon-beta, best predicted response.

Focal radiation was given together with CTLA-4 blockade (ipilimumab) to patients with chemo-refractory metastatic non-small-cell lung cancer. The sequenced sample was peripheral blood, obtained from a patient treated with radiotherapy plus ipilimumab. The V call is TRBV6-1, the J call TRBJ2-7; 13 bases line up with TRBD2. The sequence derives from a human donor with non-small cell lung cancer who had stable disease on radiotherapy plus ipilimumab. The CDR3 DNA follows: TGTGCCACCGGGACTAGCGGGGTACCCTACGAGCAGTACTTC. Protein product: CATGTSGVPYEQYF.